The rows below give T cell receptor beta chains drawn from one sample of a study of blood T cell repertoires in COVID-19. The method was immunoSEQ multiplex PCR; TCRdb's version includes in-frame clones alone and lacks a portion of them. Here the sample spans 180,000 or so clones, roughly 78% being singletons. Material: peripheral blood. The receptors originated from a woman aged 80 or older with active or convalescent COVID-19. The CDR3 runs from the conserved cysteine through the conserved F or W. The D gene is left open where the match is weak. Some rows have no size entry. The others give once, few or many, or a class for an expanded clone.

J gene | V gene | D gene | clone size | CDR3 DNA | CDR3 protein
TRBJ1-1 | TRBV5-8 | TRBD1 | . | TGTGCCAGCAGCCTAACCGGACAGGTGAACACTGAAGCTTTCTTT | CASSLTGQVNTEAFF
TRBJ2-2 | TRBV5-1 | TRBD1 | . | TGCGCCAGCAGCTTTGGCGCGAGACAGGGTCCCGGGGAGCTGTTTTTT | CASSFGARQGPGELFF
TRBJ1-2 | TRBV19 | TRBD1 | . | TGTGCCAGTAGTAGAGACAGGGGCGACAACTATGGCTACACCTTC | CASSRDRGDNYGYTF
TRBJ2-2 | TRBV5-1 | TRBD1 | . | TGCGCCAGCAGCCCCAGACAGGGATTGAACACCGGGGAGCTGTTTTTT | CASSPRQGLNTGELFF
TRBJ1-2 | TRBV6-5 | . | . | TGTGCCAGCAGTTACCACTCTAACTATGGCTACACCTTC | CASSYHSNYGYTF
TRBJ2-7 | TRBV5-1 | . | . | TGCGCCAGCAGCCCCACAACAGGGAGGGGCTCCTACGAGCAGTACTTC | CASSPTTGRGSYEQYF
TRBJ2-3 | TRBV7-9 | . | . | TGTGCCAGCAGCTTGAGGCCCGAATCTAGCACAGATACGCAGTATTTT | CASSLRPESSTDTQYF
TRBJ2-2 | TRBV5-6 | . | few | TGTGCCAGCAGCAAGGACAGCACCGGGGAGCTGTTTTTT | CASSKDSTGELFF
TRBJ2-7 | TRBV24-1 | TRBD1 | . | TGTGCCACCAGTGCAACAGGGGGCGAGCAGTACTTC | CATSATGGEQYF
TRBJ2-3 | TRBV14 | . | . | TGTGCCAGCAGCCAAGATGCGCTAGCGAATACGCAGTATTTT | CASSQDALANTQYF
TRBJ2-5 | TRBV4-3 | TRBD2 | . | TGCGCCAGCAGCCAAGTTTTACTAGCGGGGGCCTACCAAGAGACCCAGTACTTC | CASSQVLLAGAYQETQYF
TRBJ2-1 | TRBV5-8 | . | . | TGTGCCAGCAGCTTGCCGCTCCGGGACACGTACAATGAGCAGTTCTTC | CASSLPLRDTYNEQFF
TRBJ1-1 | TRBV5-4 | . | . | TGTGCCAGCAGCCGGAGGGACCGACCAAACACTGAAGCTTTCTTT | CASSRRDRPNTEAFF
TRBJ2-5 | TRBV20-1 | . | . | TGCAGTGCTAGTATGGGGGCCAAGCCTGAGACCCAGTACTTC | CSASMGAKPETQYF
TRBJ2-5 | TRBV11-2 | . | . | TGTGCCAGCAGCCCTCGTCAGGGGGGCGGGGAGACCCAGTACTTC | CASSPRQGGGETQYF
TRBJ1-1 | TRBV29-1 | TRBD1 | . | TGCAGCGTTGAATACAGGGGTGACACTGAAGCTTTCTTT | CSVEYRGDTEAFF
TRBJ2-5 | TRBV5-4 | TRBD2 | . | TGTGCCAGCAGCTCCGGGGGGGCTTGGGAGACCCAGTACTTC | CASSSGGAWETQYF
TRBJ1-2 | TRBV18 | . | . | TGTGCCAGCTCCTCCTCCCAACTTCAGGTCGTTGTAGGCTACACCTTC | CASSSSQLQVVVGYTF
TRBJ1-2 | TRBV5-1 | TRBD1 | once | TGCGCCAGCAGCTCGTCTTGGGACAGGGGTATCTATGGCTACACCTTC | CASSSSWDRGIYGYTF
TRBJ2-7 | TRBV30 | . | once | TGTGCCTGGGGGCGTGGGCAGGGGATCCCCTACGAGCAGTACTTC | CAWGRGQGIPYEQYF
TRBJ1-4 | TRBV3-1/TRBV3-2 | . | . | TGTGCCAGCAGCCAAGATCTTTTTGGGGCTAGAGAAAAACTGTTTTTT | CASSQDLFGAREKLFF
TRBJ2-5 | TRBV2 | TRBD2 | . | TGTGCCAGCTTGGTTCCTAGCGGCCCCCAAGAGACCCAGTACTTC | CASLVPSGPQETQYF
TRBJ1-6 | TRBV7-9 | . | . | TGTGCCAGCAGCTTCGGGGGGGTCTATAATTCACCCCTCCACTTT | CASSFGGVYNSPLHF
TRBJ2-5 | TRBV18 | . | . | TGTGCCAGCTCACAATCCACTCAAGAGACCCAGTACTTC | CASSQSTQETQYF
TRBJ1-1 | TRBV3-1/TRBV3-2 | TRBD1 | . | TGTGCCAGCAGCCAAGGGGACAGGGCATCCGGTAAAGCTTTCTTT | CASSQGDRASGKAFF
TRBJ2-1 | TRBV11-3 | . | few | TGTGCCAGCAGCTTAGATGGGCGTGATGAGCAGTTCTTC | CASSLDGRDEQFF
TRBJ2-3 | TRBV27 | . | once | TGTGCCAGCAGTTTAATAGCAACCCGCACAGATACGCAGTATTTT | CASSLIATRTDTQYF
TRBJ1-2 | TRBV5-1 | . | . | TGCGCCAGCAGCTGGAGCCTCGGGACAACCTATGGCTACACCTTC | CASSWSLGTTYGYTF